The clone carrying this T cell receptor beta chain was seen only a few times. The data stem from a study of a mutant IDH1 vaccine in newly diagnosed glioma. Whole-study context: Those enrolled had earlier been treated with radiotherapy, temozolomide, or both, mostly both.

Germline CDR1 reads MNHEY; CDR2 reads SVGAGI. CDR3 size: 14 residues. Trimming removed 6 bases at V and 4 bases at J, with 15 bases between. The time point was: baseline, week 1 (first vaccination visit). Treatment: pre-vaccination baseline after standard-of-care therapy. New astrocytomas of WHO grade 3 or 4 that were IDH1-mutant and ATRX-lost were found in the donors. Produced via immunoSEQ multiplex PCR; TCRdb's table is partial and in-frame only. Seen here are some 16,000 clones, 70% to 80% observed once, and the top ten hold 9% to 10%. This clonotype was obtained from a middle-aged man with glioma. The sample was PBMCs, taken from a glioma patient treated with radiotherapy, temozolomide or both. The V gene is TRBV6-5, the J gene TRBJ1-2, with TRBD1 as a possible D gene (6 bases). CDR3 nucleotide sequence: TGTGCCAGCAGGCCTGGCAGGGGAATCTATGGCTACACCTTC. It is translated as CASRPGRGIYGYTF.